These 19 T cell receptor beta chains came from one sample sequenced in a study of blood T cell repertoires in COVID-19. Generated by immunoSEQ multiplex PCR, the TCRdb table keeps only in-frame clones and is missing some. The repertoire holds 200,000 to 250,000 clones, with about nine tenths as singletons. What was sequenced was peripheral blood. These receptors were taken from a man younger than 40 who had recovered from COVID-19.

The chain has TRBV19 and TRBJ1-2; 7 bases align to TRBD1. Germline values: CDR1 LNHDA, CDR2 SQIVND (reference sequence). V gave up 4 bases and J gave up 5 bases; unmatched junction bases: 10. This CDR3 spans 15 amino acids. The CDR3: CASSSLAGGGYGYTF. The CDR3, as DNA: TGTGCCAGTAGTAGTCTGGCAGGGGGAGGTTATGGCTACACCTTC. Full variable domain (outside the CDR3, taken from reference TRBV19 and TRBJ1-2): DGGITQSPKYLFRKEGQNVTLSCEQNLNHDAMYWYRQDPGQGLRLIYYSQIVNDFQKGDIAEGYSVSREKKESFPLTVTSAQKNPTAFYLCASSSLAGGGYGYTFGSGTRLTVV.

The rearrangement joins TRBV5-1 to TRBJ1-2; tentatively, D is TRBD1 (5 bases). CDR3 length: 16 amino acids. CDR1 is SGHRS and CDR2 is YFSETQ in the germline V gene. V was cut by 1 base and J by 7 bases, with 20 bases left in between. CDR3 in amino acids: CASSLSGTGTWSGYTF. The CDR3 nucleotides are TGCGCCAGCAGCTTGTCGGGGACTGGGACTTGGAGTGGCTACACCTTC.

The chain has TRBV6-5 and TRBJ2-7; TRBD2 is a possible D gene (6 bases). This CDR3 comprises 14 residues. Germline V CDR1 and CDR2: MNHEY, SVGAGI. V was pared by 0 bases and J by 6 bases, with 12 bases between. The CDR3 loop is CASSYSGLGGEQYF. CDR3 nucleotide sequence: TGTGCCAGCAGTTACTCGGGTTTGGGGGGCGAGCAGTACTTC.

The V call is TRBV7-2, the J call TRBJ1-2, with TRBD1 matching over 10 bases. The V gene end was trimmed by 3 bases and the J gene end by 6 bases; junction bases not matched to a gene: 13. The CDR3 length is 17 residues. Germline V lookup: CDR1 SGHTA, CDR2 FQGNSA. DNA for the CDR3: TGTGCCAGCAGCTTCAAATCTAGACAGGGGGCGCGGGATGGCTACACCTTC. This encodes CASSFKSRQGARDGYTF.

Concerning this clone itself: Germline and junction disagree at one end, which may indicate a read error. The chain employs TRBV5-6 and TRBJ1-1, with D maybe TRBD1 (5 bases). Per the germline V gene, CDR1 is SGHDT and CDR2 is YYEEEE. This CDR3 is built from 12 residues. This CDR3 is CASSFPATRGIF. CDR3 sequence (DNA): TGTGCCAGCAGTTTTCCCGCCACAAGGGGAATCTTT.

J is TRBJ2-7 and V is TRBV4-1, with D perhaps TRBD1 (8 bases). Per germline, CDR1 MGHRA and CDR2 YSYEKL. Between the trimmed V and J ends, which lost 0 bases and 3 bases, there was a span of 18 bases. The CDR3 is 17 residues long. CDR3 nucleotides: TGCGCCAGCAGCCAAGATCGGTGGACAGGGAGGGTCTACGAGCAGTACTTC. Amino acid sequence: CASSQDRWTGRVYEQYF.

The rearrangement joins TRBV11-2 to TRBJ2-3, with 8 nucleotides matching TRBD2. The CDR3 has 15 amino acids. Germline lookup yields CDR1 SGHAT and CDR2 FQNNGV. V was clipped by 2 bases and J by 5 bases; unmatched bases: 6. CDR3 DNA: TGTGCCAGCAGCTTAATCGGGGGGGCCGGAGATACGCAGTATTTT. It specifies CASSLIGGAGDTQYF.

This rearrangement joins TRBV11-2 to TRBJ1-4; TRBD1 aligns across 7 bases. The CDR3 has 13 residues. Germline CDR1 SGHAT, CDR2 FQNNGV. The ends lost 5 bases at V and 7 bases at J; junction bases unmatched: 4. The CDR3 spells CASSRDRVEKLFF. CDR3 sequence (DNA): TGTGCCAGCAGCCGGGACAGAGTTGAAAAACTGTTTTTT.

The rearrangement links TRBV19 to TRBJ2-6; 10 nucleotides match TRBD1. This CDR3 contains 18 residues. The V segment lost 5 bases and the J segment 4 bases; nucleotides outside the gene matches: 11. CDR1 and CDR2 from the germline V gene are LNHDA and SQIVND (reference sequence). The CDR3 loop is CASSFNPGQGTGANVLTF. CDR3 DNA sequence: TGTGCCAGTAGTTTTAATCCGGGACAGGGGACGGGGGCCAACGTCCTGACTTTC.

The gene calls are TRBV24-1 and TRBJ2-3, with 8 bases fitting TRBD2. The CDR3 has 15 residues. Per the germline V gene, CDR1 is KGHDR and CDR2 is SFDVKD. J gave up 5 bases and V 4 bases, and 7 bases lay outside the gene matches. For the CDR3, the DNA is TGTGCCACCAGTGAACGTCGGGGGGGTCGAGATACGCAGTATTTT. Protein sequence: CATSERRGGRDTQYF.

The chain couples TRBV6-6 to TRBJ2-2; tentatively, D is TRBD2 (6 bases). V dropped 8 bases and J dropped 5 bases, with 15 bases sitting between them. CDR1 MNHNY and CDR2 SVGAGI come from the germline V gene (reference sequence). This CDR3 has 14 amino acids. CDR3 coding DNA: TGTGCCAGCCGGCCGGGAGCGGAAACCGGGGAGCTGTTTTTT. Protein product: CASRPGAETGELFF.

The rearrangement joins TRBV19 to TRBJ2-1; the match to TRBD1 covers 9 bases. Germline V gene sequence: CDR1 LNHDA, CDR2 SQIVND (reference sequence). V lost 8 bases, J lost 4 bases, and 3 bases stayed unmatched. The CDR3 runs 13 residues. In nucleotides, the CDR3 is TGTGCCAGTTCCGGACAGGGGTACAATGAGCAGTTCTTC. It yields the protein CASSGQGYNEQFF. Together with reference TRBV19 and TRBJ2-1, the CDR3 gives the full variable domain: DGGITQSPKYLFRKEGQNVTLSCEQNLNHDAMYWYRQDPGQGLRLIYYSQIVNDFQKGDIAEGYSVSREKKESFPLTVTSAQKNPTAFYLCASSGQGYNEQFFGPGTRLTVL.

The sample holds one count of this clone. The chain links TRBV11-2 to TRBJ1-3, with 9 bases lining up with TRBD1. Per the germline V gene, CDR1 is SGHAT and CDR2 is FQNNGV. V dropped 2 bases and J dropped 2; count of bases not matched to a gene: 7. CDR3 length equals 17 residues. In DNA form, the CDR3 reads TGTGCCAGCAGCTTAATAGGGACAGGGCGAACTGGAAACACCATATATTTT. It yields the protein CASSLIGTGRTGNTIYF.

The chain uses TRBV5-1 and TRBJ2-7, with 12 bases lining up with TRBD2. Germline V gene lookup returns CDR1 SGHRS and CDR2 YFSETQ. CDR3 length equals 17 residues. The junction had 9 bases not matched to a gene; V was cut back by 2 bases and J by 3 bases. The CDR3 sequence is CASSLSLAGGQGYEQYF. Here the CDR3 DNA reads TGCGCCAGCAGCTTATCTCTAGCGGGGGGGCAGGGCTACGAGCAGTACTTC.

CDR3 amino acids: CASSPALVAGVYNEQFF. In nucleotides, the CDR3 is TGTGCCAGCAGTCCTGCTTTGGTAGCGGGGGTATACAATGAGCAGTTCTTC. The genes are TRBV27 and TRBJ2-1; 9 bases fit TRBD2. The CDR3 runs 17 residues. From germline, CDR1 is MNHEY and CDR2 SMNVEV (reference sequence). Germline trimming cut 5 bases from V and 4 bases from J; bases unmatched to any gene: 12.

The chain employs TRBV10-3 and TRBJ2-3, with 7 nucleotides matching TRBD2. CDR3 size: 14 residues. The V gene's germline CDR1 is ENHRY and CDR2 SYGVKD. The V gene end was trimmed by 4 bases and the J gene end by 4 bases; junction bases not matched to a gene: 5. The CDR3 bases are TGTGCCATCAGTGTACTAGCGACCCCAGATACGCAGTATTTT. Translating gives CAISVLATPDTQYF.

This rearrangement joins TRBV7-9 to TRBJ1-2; the D is unclear. The CDR3 runs 15 residues. The ends were cut back, 1 base at V and 7 bases at J, with 16 bases in the middle. Per germline, CDR1 SEHNR and CDR2 FQNEAQ (reference sequence). CDR3 nucleotides: TGTGCCAGCAGCTTAGAGGGAGTGCCGCTTTTTGGCTACACCTTC. Protein product: CASSLEGVPLFGYTF.

The gene calls are TRBV13 and TRBJ1-2; D is ambiguous. Germline CDR1 reads PRHDT; CDR2 reads FYEKMQ (reference sequence). Deletions cut 2 bases from V and 3 bases from J, with 10 bases between. The length of the CDR3 is 14 residues. The CDR3 region is CASSLFPGDYGYTF. The DNA for the CDR3 is TGTGCCAGCAGCTTATTTCCAGGCGACTATGGCTACACCTTC.

CDR3 amino acids: CASGLEGQGINQPQHF. In DNA form, the CDR3 reads TGTGCTAGTGGTTTGGAGGGACAGGGGATCAATCAGCCCCAGCATTTT. V and J are TRBV12-5 and TRBJ1-5; 10 bases agree with TRBD1. From germline, CDR1 is LGHNT and CDR2 FRNRAP. This CDR3 is built from 16 residues. The V gene end was trimmed by 1 base and the J gene end by 3 bases; junction bases not matched to a gene: 3.